This entry features one T cell receptor beta chain sequence. Its antigen target is currently unknown. The record has no base qualities; no much larger clone is one base away. The collaborating institutions used their own protocols to collect whole blood in K2EDTA tubes. Collaborator samples were shipped for TCRbeta analysis as frozen whole blood, isolated PBMCs, or DNA extracted from either sample type. The data were obtained in a study of blood T cell repertoires in COVID-19 (dated by TCRdb to about 2020). With regard to the full study: Samples covering the acute and convalescent phases of COVID-19 were provided by collaborators in the United States, Italy and Spain. The material from the prospective study consisted of cDNA or gDNA derived from T cells, B-cell-depleted T cells, or PBMCs. Deeply sampled blood TCRbeta repertoires from subjects exposed to, actively infected with, or recovered from COVID-19 were included in the dataset. The repertoires were made available in a free public database intended to serve as a resource for research on the immune response to SARS-CoV-2. The samples were drawn from the first 160 participants of the ongoing ImmuneRACE study and from about 1,200 subjects provided by 6 global collaborators. Nearly every sample came with metadata listing a de-identified subject ID, COVID-19 status, age in years and sex. Where available, HLA class I and class II types were obtained from metadata supplied by the sample provider rather than from assay-based typing.

Trimming takes 5 bases off V and 5 bases off J; junction bases not matched to a gene: 9. According to the germline V gene (reference sequence), CDR1 reads SEHNR and CDR2 reads FQNEAQ. Including the terminal cysteine and phenylalanine, the CDR3 comprises 16 residues. CDR3 DNA is the only sequence kept; it has 48 bases, read in frame from the first base. What the work shows at the level of the full study, not this receptor alone: Clinical and demographic metadata were provided uncurated, with the amount varying by source and participant.

The immunoSEQ Assay, a bias-controlled multiplex PCR, was used to amplify TCRbeta CDR3 regions from genomic DNA. Concerning the study's data processing: Within the assay, amplification of reference gene primers was used to estimate how many nucleated cells each sample contained. To quantify the absolute abundance of each unique TCRbeta CDR3 rearrangement, sequence reads were collapsed and filtered. Productive Simpson clonality was computed per sample as the square root of Simpson's diversity index over productive rearrangements. The table comes from immuneACCESS by way of TCRdb, which keeps in-frame sequences with V and J called. Part of the clones is missing from these tables; in studies checked, under half for an unresolved V gene and the rest for unknown reasons. The DNA was the basis for D and trimming; V, J and clone size are from that table. Here the sample has about 360,000 clones; 85% to 90% occur a single time. About 2.9% of the sample lies in the top ten.

The TCR sequence derives from a human donor in a cohort sampled during active COVID-19. Source material: peripheral blood. The chain uses TRBV7-9 and TRBJ1-1; TRBD1 fits 12 bases in the junction. At the DNA level, the sequence is TGTGCCAGCAGCCCGGGACAGGGGGCTTATTTTACTGAAGCTTTCTTT. This translates into CASSPGQGAYFTEAFF.